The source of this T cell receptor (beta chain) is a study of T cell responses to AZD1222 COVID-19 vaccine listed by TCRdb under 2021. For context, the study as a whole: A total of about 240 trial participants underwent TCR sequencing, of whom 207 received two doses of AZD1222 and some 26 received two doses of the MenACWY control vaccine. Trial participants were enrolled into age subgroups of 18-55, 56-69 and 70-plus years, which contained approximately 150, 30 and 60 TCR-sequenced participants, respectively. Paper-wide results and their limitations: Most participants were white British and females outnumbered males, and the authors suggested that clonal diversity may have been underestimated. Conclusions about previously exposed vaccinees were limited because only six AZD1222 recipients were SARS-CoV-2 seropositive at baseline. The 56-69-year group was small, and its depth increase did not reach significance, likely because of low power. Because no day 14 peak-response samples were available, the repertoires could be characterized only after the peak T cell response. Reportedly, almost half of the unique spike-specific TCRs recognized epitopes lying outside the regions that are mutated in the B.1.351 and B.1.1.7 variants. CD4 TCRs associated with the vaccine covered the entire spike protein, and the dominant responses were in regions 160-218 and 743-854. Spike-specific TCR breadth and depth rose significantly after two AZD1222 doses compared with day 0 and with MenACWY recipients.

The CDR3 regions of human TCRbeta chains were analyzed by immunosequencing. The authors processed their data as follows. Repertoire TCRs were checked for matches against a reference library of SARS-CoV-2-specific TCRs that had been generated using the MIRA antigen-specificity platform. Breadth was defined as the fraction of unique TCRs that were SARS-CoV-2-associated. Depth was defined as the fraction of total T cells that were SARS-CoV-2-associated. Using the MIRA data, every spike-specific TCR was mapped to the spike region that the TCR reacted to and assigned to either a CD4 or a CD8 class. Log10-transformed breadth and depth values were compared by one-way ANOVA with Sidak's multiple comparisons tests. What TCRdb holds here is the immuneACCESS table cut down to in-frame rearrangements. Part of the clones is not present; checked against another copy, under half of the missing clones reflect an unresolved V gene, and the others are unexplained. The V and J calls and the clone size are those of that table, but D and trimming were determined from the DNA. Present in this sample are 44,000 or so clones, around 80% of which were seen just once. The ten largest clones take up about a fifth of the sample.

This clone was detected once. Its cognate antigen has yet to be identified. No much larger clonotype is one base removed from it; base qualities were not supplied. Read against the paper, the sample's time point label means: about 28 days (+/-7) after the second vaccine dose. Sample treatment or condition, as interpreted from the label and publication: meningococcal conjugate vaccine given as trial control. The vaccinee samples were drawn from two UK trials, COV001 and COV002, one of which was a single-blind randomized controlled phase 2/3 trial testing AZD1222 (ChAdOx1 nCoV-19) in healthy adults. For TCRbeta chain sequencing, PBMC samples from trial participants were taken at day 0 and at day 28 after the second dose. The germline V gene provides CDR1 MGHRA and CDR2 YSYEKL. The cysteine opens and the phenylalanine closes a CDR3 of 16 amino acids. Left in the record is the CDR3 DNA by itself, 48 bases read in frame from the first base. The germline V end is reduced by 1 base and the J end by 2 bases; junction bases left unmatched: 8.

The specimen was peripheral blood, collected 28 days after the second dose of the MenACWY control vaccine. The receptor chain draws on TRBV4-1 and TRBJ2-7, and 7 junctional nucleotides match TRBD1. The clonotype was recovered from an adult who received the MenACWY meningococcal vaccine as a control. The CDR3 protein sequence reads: CASSQGQGQMTYEQYF. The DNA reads TGCGCCAGCAGCCAAGGCCAGGGACAGATGACCTACGAGCAGTACTTC.